This is a list of T cell receptor beta chains from one sample in a study of blood T cell repertoires in COVID-19. The method was immunoSEQ multiplex PCR; TCRdb's version includes in-frame clones alone and lacks a portion of them. The table lists 300,000 to 400,000 clones, more than 85% of them singletons. Sequencing was performed on peripheral blood. The origin of the receptors is a human donor in a cohort sampled during active COVID-19. Both conserved end residues are part of each CDR3. Each record gives: V gene, clone size, D gene, J gene, CDR3 DNA, CDR3 protein. A D gene is named only where the DNA matches it firmly. Expanded clones are given a class, and other clones once, few, many or no size at all.

>TRBV2|-|TRBD1|TRBJ1-6
TGTGCCAGCAGTCATTCAGGGGGCCTCCACTTT
CASSHSGGLHF
>TRBV5-1|-|-|TRBJ2-1
TGCGCCAGCAGCTTGTTGGGCCGCTACAATGAGCAGTTCTTC
CASSLLGRYNEQFF
>TRBV18|-|-|TRBJ1-1
TGTGCCAGCTCACCCACCGGGGGATACAGTCGAAAGAGCACTGAAGCTTTCTTT
CASSPTGGYSRKSTEAFF
>TRBV6-6|-|TRBD2|TRBJ2-7
TGTGCCAGCAGTCACGACGGATTTCGAGCGGGAGGTAGCGAGCAGTACTTC
CASSHDGFRAGGSEQYF
>TRBV12-1|-|-|TRBJ2-7
TGTGCCAGCAGGGATTTTCGCGGGCGCCCCTACGAGCAGTACTTC
CASRDFRGRPYEQYF
>TRBV19|-|-|TRBJ1-4
TGTGCCACCACTGGGGGGAGGCACGAAAAACTGTTTTTT
CATTGGRHEKLFF
>TRBV19|-|TRBD1|TRBJ2-5
TGTGCCAGTAGTATTGGGACAGAAGAGACCCAGTACTTC
CASSIGTEETQYF
>TRBV10-3|-|TRBD1|TRBJ2-3
TGTGCCATCACCAAAACAGGGGCCATCACAGATACGCAGTATTTT
CAITKTGAITDTQYF
>TRBV20-1|-|TRBD1|TRBJ1-4
TGCAGTGCTAGTCTTCTACAGGGGGCACTGGAAAAACTGTTTTTT
CSASLLQGALEKLFF
>TRBV5-1|-|TRBD2|TRBJ2-5
TGCGCCAGCCGTCTAGCGGGGGGAACAAGCAGTCAAGAGACCCAGTACTTC
CASRLAGGTSSQETQYF
>TRBV24-1|-|-|TRBJ1-1
TGTGCCACCAGCCAGGGGACAAACACTGAAGCTTTCTTT
CATSQGTNTEAFF
>TRBV30|-|-|TRBJ1-2
TGTGCCTGGAGGAGGCCAGGGGATGACTATGGCTACACCTTC
CAWRRPGDDYGYTF
>TRBV10-3|-|TRBD1|TRBJ1-6
TGTGCCATCTGGGACAGCTCCTATAATTCACCCCTCCACTTT
CAIWDSSYNSPLHF
>TRBV5-4|-|-|TRBJ1-2
TGTGCCAGCAGCATTGATACAGGGTTCAATGGCTACACCTTC
CASSIDTGFNGYTF
>TRBV7-3|-|-|TRBJ2-7
TGTGCCAGCAGCTTGATGGGGGGATACGAGCAGTACTTC
CASSLMGGYEQYF
>TRBV30|-|-|TRBJ1-4
TGTGCCTGCGCCAGGGCAACTAATGAAAAACTGTTTTTT
CACARATNEKLFF
>TRBV7-8|-|TRBD2|TRBJ2-7
TGTGCCAGCAGCTCCCCCTTCCCTAGCGGGAGTTACGAGCAGTACTTC
CASSSPFPSGSYEQYF
>TRBV6-1|-|-|TRBJ2-5
TGTGCCAGCAGTGATTCTAGGTTTGGGACCCAGTACTTC
CASSDSRFGTQYF
>TRBV7-3|-|-|TRBJ1-1
TGTGCCAGCAGCCCCCGCGGGGGGGGGCGAGGGGAATCTGAAGCTTTCTTT
CASSPRGGGRGESEAFF
>TRBV7-2|-|TRBD1|TRBJ2-5
TGTGCCAGCAGCACAGGACAGGGAAACCAAGAGACCCAGTACTTC
CASSTGQGNQETQYF
>TRBV5-6|-|-|TRBJ2-5
TGTGCCAGCAGCTTGGACAGGGTTGAGACCCAGTACTTC
CASSLDRVETQYF
>TRBV6-2/TRBV6-3|once|TRBD1|TRBJ2-5
TGTGCCAGCAGTAAGCAGGGGGTCCAAGAGACCCAGTACTTC
CASSKQGVQETQYF
>TRBV15|-|TRBD1|TRBJ1-2
TGTGCCACCAGCAGAGACCCTGACAGGGGGTTTGGCTACACCTTC
CATSRDPDRGFGYTF
>TRBV6-5|-|-|TRBJ1-5
TGTGCCAGCAGTTACCGCGGGCTTCAAGGCCAGCCCCAGCATTTT
CASSYRGLQGQPQHF
>TRBV7-9|-|TRBD2|TRBJ2-7
TGTGCCAGCAGCTCCGCGGGGCGGGGGGCCTCCTACGAGCAGTACTTC
CASSSAGRGASYEQYF
>TRBV15|-|TRBD2|TRBJ2-3
TGTGCCACCAGAGGCGGTTCGGGGGGGGGCACAGATACGCAGTATTTT
CATRGGSGGGTDTQYF
>TRBV4-1|-|TRBD2|TRBJ2-7
TGCGCCAGCAGCCAAAGGTCTAGCGGGCTTGAATACGAGCAGTACTTC
CASSQRSSGLEYEQYF
>TRBV5-4|-|TRBD1|TRBJ1-6
TGTGCCAGCAGCTTCGACAGGGGTTCCTATAATTCACCCCTCCACTTT
CASSFDRGSYNSPLHF
>TRBV5-4|-|-|TRBJ2-7
TGTGCCAGCAGGCTGGGCTCCGAGCAGTACTTC
CASRLGSEQYF
>TRBV3-1/TRBV3-2|-|TRBD1|TRBJ1-2
TGTGCCAGCAGCCACACCGACAGGGCGGGAGGCTACACCTTC
CASSHTDRAGGYTF
>TRBV9|-|-|TRBJ2-7
TGTGTCAGCAGCCCCGGGACAACCTACGAGCAGTACTTC
CVSSPGTTYEQYF
>TRBV2|-|TRBD1|TRBJ2-7
TGTGCCAGCAGACCTAGAGGGACAGTCTACGAGCAGTACTTC
CASRPRGTVYEQYF
>TRBV18|many|-|TRBJ1-5
TGTGCCAGCTCACCTCAGGGTCCCAATCAGCCCCAGCATTTT
CASSPQGPNQPQHF
>TRBV7-2|-|-|TRBJ1-6
TGTGCCAGCAGCTTGGCAGGCCGCAATTCACCCCTCCACTTT
CASSLAGRNSPLHF
>TRBV18|-|-|TRBJ1-1
TGTGCCAGCTCGGGGGGGAACACTGAAGCTTTCTTT
CASSGGNTEAFF
>TRBV27|-|-|TRBJ1-5
TGTGCCAGCAGTCCCATTGCGGGGGGCTCGACTACGGGCAATCAGCCCCAGCATTTT
CASSPIAGGSTTGNQPQHF
>TRBV6-5|-|-|TRBJ2-3
TGTGCCAGCTATTTAGACAAAGGAACGCCAGATACGCAGTATTTT
CASYLDKGTPDTQYF
>TRBV7-8|-|TRBD1|TRBJ1-6
TGTGCCAGCAGCTTAGTGGACAGGGTAGATTCACCCCTCCACTTT
CASSLVDRVDSPLHF
>TRBV27|-|-|TRBJ2-1
TGTGCCAGCAGCCCACCCCGGTACAATGAGCAGTTCTTC
CASSPPRYNEQFF
>TRBV25-1|-|TRBD2|TRBJ2-5
TGTGCCAGCAGTCCTCAACTAGCGGGAGATTTAGAGACCCAGTACTTC
CASSPQLAGDLETQYF